This TCR beta chain was sequenced during a study of blood T cells in healthy people across ages. A J-beta primer mix and a sample-barcoded 5' primer were used in a second PCR of roughly 6 to 12 cycles. A template-switch adaptor with 12 random nucleotides tagged each cDNA molecule. Using its own MiXCR run on the 5' RACE reads, TCRdb lists one record per CDR3 protein. The table lists around 1,600,000 distinct CDR3 sequences, 42% of them singletons. Study-wide results and caveats: With age, beta diversity per million T cells declined roughly linearly, significantly by approximately 40. Naive T cell percentage showed a strong correlation with the diversity of TCR beta. The unsorted PBMCs prevented any conclusive comparison of naive versus antigen-experienced cells.

This clonotype has a handful of counts. The antigen remains unidentified. The sample comprised blood. The sequence derives from a woman between 18 and 30 years old in good health.

CDR3: CASSQDEGYLLGQPQHF. CDR3 coding DNA: TGTGCCAGCAGCCAAGATGAGGGGTACCTTCTCGGGCAGCCCCAGCATTTT. The rearrangement joins TRBV4-2 to TRBJ1-5; D is possibly TRBD1 (5 bases). V lost 0 bases and J 7 bases, leaving 19 bases between the germline ends. The CDR3 is 17 amino acids. From germline, CDR1 is LGHNA and CDR2 YNFKEQ.